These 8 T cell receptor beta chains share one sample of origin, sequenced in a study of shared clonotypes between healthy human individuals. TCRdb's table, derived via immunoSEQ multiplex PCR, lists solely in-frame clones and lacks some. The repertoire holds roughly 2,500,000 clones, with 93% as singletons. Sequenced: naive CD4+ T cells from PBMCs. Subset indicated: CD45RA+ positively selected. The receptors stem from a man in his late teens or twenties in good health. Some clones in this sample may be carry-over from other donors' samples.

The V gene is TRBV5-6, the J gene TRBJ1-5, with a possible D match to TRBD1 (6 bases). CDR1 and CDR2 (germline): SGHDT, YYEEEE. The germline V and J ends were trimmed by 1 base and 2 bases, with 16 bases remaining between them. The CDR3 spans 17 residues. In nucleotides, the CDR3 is TGTGCCAGCAGCTTGTTCCGGGGGGCGAAGGGCAATCAGCCCCAGCATTTT. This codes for CASSLFRGAKGNQPQHF.

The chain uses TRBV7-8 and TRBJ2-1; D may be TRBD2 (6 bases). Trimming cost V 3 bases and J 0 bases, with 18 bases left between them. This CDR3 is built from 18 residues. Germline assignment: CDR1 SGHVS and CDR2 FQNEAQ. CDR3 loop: CASSFVSGPLSSYNEQFF. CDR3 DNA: TGTGCCAGCAGCTTTGTCAGCGGGCCCTTGAGCTCCTACAATGAGCAGTTCTTC.

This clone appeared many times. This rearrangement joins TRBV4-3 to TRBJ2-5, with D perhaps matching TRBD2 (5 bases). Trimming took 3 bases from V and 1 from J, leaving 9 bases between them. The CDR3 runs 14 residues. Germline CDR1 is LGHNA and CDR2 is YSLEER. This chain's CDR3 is CASSHIAFQETQYF. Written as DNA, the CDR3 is TGCGCCAGCAGCCACATAGCGTTCCAAGAGACCCAGTACTTC.

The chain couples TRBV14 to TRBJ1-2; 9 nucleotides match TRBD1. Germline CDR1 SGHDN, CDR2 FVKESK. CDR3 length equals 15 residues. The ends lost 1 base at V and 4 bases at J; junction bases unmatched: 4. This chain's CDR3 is CASSQATGGGYGYTF. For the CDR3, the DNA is TGTGCCAGCAGCCAAGCGACAGGGGGTGGCTATGGCTACACCTTC.

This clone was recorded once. CDR3 coding DNA: TGTGCCAGCAGCTCTTTCTCTGGGGCCAACGTCCTGACTTTC. It encodes CASSSFSGANVLTF. The rearrangement links TRBV7-3 to TRBJ2-6, with D unresolved. Trimming left V 4 bases short and J 0 bases short, with 4 bases between. From germline, CDR1 is SGHTA and CDR2 FQGTGA. The CDR3 runs 14 residues.

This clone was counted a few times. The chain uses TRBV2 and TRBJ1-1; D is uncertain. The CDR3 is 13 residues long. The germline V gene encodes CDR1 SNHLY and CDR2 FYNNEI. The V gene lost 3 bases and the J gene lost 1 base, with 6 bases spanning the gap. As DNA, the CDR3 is TGTGCCAGCAGTGATGAGGCGAACACTGAAGCTTTCTTT. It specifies CASSDEANTEAFF.

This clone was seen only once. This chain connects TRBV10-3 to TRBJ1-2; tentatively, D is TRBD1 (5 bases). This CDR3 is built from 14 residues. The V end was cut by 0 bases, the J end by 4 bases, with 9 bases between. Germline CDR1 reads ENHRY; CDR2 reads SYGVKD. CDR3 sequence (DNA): TGTGCCATCAGTGAGTCGCGTGGGACCTATGGCTACACCTTC. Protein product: CAISESRGTYGYTF.

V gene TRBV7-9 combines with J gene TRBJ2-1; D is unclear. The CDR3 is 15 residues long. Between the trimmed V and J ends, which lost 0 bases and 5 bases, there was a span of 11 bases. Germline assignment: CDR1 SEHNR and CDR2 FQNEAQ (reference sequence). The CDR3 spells CASSLAAGKNNEQFF. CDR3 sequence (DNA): TGTGCCAGCAGCTTAGCGGCTGGAAAAAACAATGAGCAGTTCTTC.